The 20 T cell receptor beta chains given below trace back to one sample, sequenced in a study of T cells after yellow fever vaccination (dated 2019 in TCRdb). Sample treatment or condition, as interpreted from the label and publication: live attenuated yellow fever vaccine strain. The protocol used for the library was 5' RACE. The sequencing machine was an Illumina HiSeq 2500. The public reads were quality trimmed at Q25 with fastp and then assembled into clones with MiXCR by TCRdb, keeping productive beta chains. Entries that share a CDR3 protein sequence are merged under the most common genes and DNA. The sample table shows under 300,000 distinct CDR3 sequences, and less than 9% are seen once. The top ten clonotypes cover roughly 0.9% of the sample. The sequences come from CD4+ T cells sorted from PBMCs, collected 15 days after the yellow fever booster vaccination. Receptors originate from a man aged 30 to 39 who received the YFV17D yellow fever vaccine.

This clonotype came up many times. V is TRBV29-1 and J is TRBJ2-5, with TRBD2 identical over 12 bases. Germline CDR1 is SQVTM and CDR2 is ANQGSEA. After removal of 7 bases from V and 5 bases from J, the junction contained 11 bases not matched to a gene. The CDR3 runs 15 residues. The CDR3 bases are TGCAGCGCTCTAGGACTAGCGGGAATGGGGGAGACCCAGTACTTC. The encoded protein is CSALGLAGMGETQYF.

J is TRBJ2-2 and V is TRBV24-1; D possibly corresponds to TRBD2 (5 bases). With 4 bases removed from V and 8 bases from J, the gap between germline ends came to 19 bases. The length of the CDR3 is 16 residues. Germline values: CDR1 KGHDR, CDR2 SFDVKD. The CDR3 DNA reads TGTGCCACCAGTGACTCTGAACTAGGGCGATCTGGGGAGCTGTTTTTT. Amino acids: CATSDSELGRSGELFF.

With respect to this clonotype: The junction and the germline gene differ at one end; a read error may be behind it. This sequence joins TRBV4-1 and TRBJ2-3; TRBD1 might be the D (6 bases). Germline V gene sequence: CDR1 MGHRA, CDR2 YSYEKL. The CDR3 runs to 13 residues. The CDR3 reads CASSQSGRGSEHF. The CDR3 bases are TGCGCCAGCAGCCAATCCGGTAGGGGGAGCGAACATTTT.

This clonotype was seen ten or more times. CDR3: CASSSRTGNTGELFF. For the CDR3, the DNA is TGCGCCAGCAGCTCCCGGACAGGGAACACCGGGGAGCTGTTTTTT. The chain combines TRBV5-1 with TRBJ2-2; 7 nucleotides line up with TRBD1. The CDR3 sequence is 15 residues long. V gave up 3 bases and J gave up 1 base; unmatched junction bases: 3. Per the germline V gene, CDR1 is SGHRS and CDR2 is YFSETQ.

The V and J genes are TRBV3-1 and TRBJ2-5, with no clear D. V lost 8 bases to trimming and J lost 5 bases, with 15 bases between them. The germline gives CDR1 LGHDT, CDR2 YNNKEL (reference sequence). This CDR3 has 13 residues. CDR3 nucleotide sequence: TGTGCCAGCGGCAATTGGGTTGGGGAGACCCAGTACTTC. Its protein is CASGNWVGETQYF.

V gene TRBV7-2 combines with J gene TRBJ2-1; D is tentatively TRBD1 or TRBD2 (5 bases each). From germline, CDR1 is SGHTA and CDR2 FQGNSA. This CDR3 has 17 residues. Trimming shortened V by 1 base and J by 1 base, and 14 bases separated the two germline ends. This chain's CDR3 is CASSLVPGRGSYNEQFF. The CDR3 bases are TGTGCCAGCAGCTTAGTACCGGGACGTGGGTCCTACAATGAGCAGTTCTTC.

The chain uses TRBV7-6 and TRBJ2-7; TRBD2 matches at 10 bases. J gave up 1 base and V 5 bases, and 5 bases lay outside the gene matches. This CDR3 contains 15 residues. Germline CDR1 and CDR2: SGHVS and FNYEAQ. The DNA for the CDR3 is TGTGCCAGCAGCCCTCTAGCGGGAGCATCCTACGAGCAGTACTTC. Its translation: CASSPLAGASYEQYF. Complete variable domain (other parts from reference TRBV7-6 and TRBJ2-7): GAGVSQSPRYKVTKRGQDVALRCDPISGHVSLYWYRQALGQGPEFLTYFNYEAQQDKSGLPNDRFSAERPEGSISTLTIQRTEQRDSAMYRCASSPLAGASYEQYFGPGTRLTVT.

This clonotype has a count of ten or more. The CDR3 is CSVLGGSSYNEQFF. CDR3 coding DNA: TGCAGCGTTCTCGGAGGGAGCTCCTACAATGAGCAGTTCTTC. This chain connects TRBV29-1 to TRBJ2-1; perhaps TRBD2 as D (6 bases). The germline V gene has CDR1 SQVTM and CDR2 ANQGSEA. Trimming took off 5 bases at V and 0 bases at J, with 11 bases between the two ends. This CDR3 is 14 amino acids long.

This clonotype was observed a few times. The V and J genes are TRBV21-1 and TRBJ2-3; the table names TRBD2, a call not compared with the DNA. TRBV21-1 is listed as a pseudogene. This CDR3 spans 20 amino acids. The CDR3 spells CASSKMILLSGSLCTDTQYF. CDR3 DNA: TGTGCCAGCAGCAAAATGATCCTACTAAGCGGGTCTCTTTGCACAGATACGCAGTATTTT.

The chain couples TRBV20-1 to TRBJ2-7; weak D call: TRBD1 (5 bases). Germline CDR1 is DFQATT and CDR2 is SNEGSKA (reference sequence). CDR3 length: 13 amino acids. Trimming removed 0 bases at V and 2 bases at J, with 8 bases between. The CDR3 DNA sequence: TGCAGTGCTAGAGACAGGGCCGCCTACGAGCAGTACTTC. Amino acid sequence: CSARDRAAYEQYF.

This clonotype was counted a few times. V gene TRBV29-1 combines with J gene TRBJ2-1; tentative D call: TRBD1 (8 bases). Trimming took 1 base from V and 3 from J, leaving 13 bases between them. The CDR3 length is 15 residues. Germline V CDR1 and CDR2: SQVTM, ANQGSEA. In nucleotides, the CDR3 is TGCAGCGTTGAAGGGACAGGGACTAACTACAATGAGCAGTTCTTC. Amino acids: CSVEGTGTNYNEQFF.

Ten or more counts support this clonotype. The chain couples TRBV20-1 to TRBJ2-5; either TRBD1 or TRBD2 may supply D (5 bases each). The germline V gene encodes CDR1 DFQATT and CDR2 SNEGSKA (reference sequence). The CDR3 has 14 residues. The V and J ends lost 6 bases and 4 bases respectively, with 18 bases between them. Here the CDR3 DNA reads TGCAGTGCGTACGGGGTGGGGCCTCCAGAGACCCAGTACTTC. This gives the protein CSAYGVGPPETQYF.

The V call is TRBV5-6, the J call TRBJ2-1; the match to TRBD2 covers 12 bases. The CDR3 is 14 residues long. Germline V gives CDR1 SGHDT, CDR2 YYEEEE. The J segment lost 9 bases and the V segment lost 4 bases, leaving 5 bases of the junction unmatched. The CDR3 loop reads CASSDQGLAGEQFF. CDR3 DNA sequence: TGTGCCAGCAGCGACCAGGGACTAGCGGGTGAGCAGTTCTTC.

There are a few counts of this clonotype. The chain uses TRBV6-2 or TRBV6-3 and TRBJ1-2; 9 positions agree with TRBD1. V lost 5 bases to trimming and J lost 8 bases; unmatched junction nucleotides: 6. Germline CDR1 reads MNHEY; CDR2 reads SVGEGT. The CDR3 extends over 13 amino acids. The CDR3 DNA is TGTGCCAGCAGTCACCGGACAGGGGAAGGCTACACCTTC. It yields the protein CASSHRTGEGYTF.

This clonotype was found many times. Here the CDR3 reads CASSLVAGATYEQYF. The CDR3 DNA reads TGCGCCAGCAGCTTGGTGGCAGGAGCAACCTACGAGCAGTACTTC. The V and J genes are TRBV5-1 and TRBJ2-7; D gene uncertain. Germline V gives CDR1 SGHRS, CDR2 YFSETQ. This CDR3 contains 15 residues. Trimming cost V 0 bases and J 2 bases, with 12 bases left between them.

This clonotype was found a few times. The V gene is TRBV4-2, the J gene TRBJ1-2; no reliable D call. This CDR3 is built from 16 residues. Trimming took off 0 bases at V and 0 bases at J, with 11 bases between the two ends. Germline V gene data show CDR1 as LGHNA and CDR2 as YNFKEQ. The CDR3: CASSQDFAGANYGYTF. The CDR3 nucleotides read TGTGCCAGCAGCCAAGACTTCGCCGGGGCTAACTATGGCTACACCTTC.

This chain uses TRBV6-1 with TRBJ1-1, with D perhaps matching TRBD1 (5 bases). The germline V gene encodes CDR1 MNHNS and CDR2 SASEGT. Deletions cut 6 bases from V and 10 bases from J, with 18 bases between. CDR3 length equals 13 residues. The CDR3 nucleotides read TGTGCCAGCAGGGGGGGGAGGCTATCCTTAGCTTTCTTT. It specifies CASRGGRLSLAFF.

This clonotype was recorded a few times. The chain has TRBV9 and TRBJ2-5; D is unresolved. Germline values: CDR1 SGDLS, CDR2 YYNGEE. Trimming cost V 1 base and J 4 bases, with 11 bases left between them. The CDR3 is 14 residues long. CDR3 protein: CASSVNPDGETQYF. The CDR3 bases are TGTGCCAGCAGCGTAAATCCGGACGGAGAGACCCAGTACTTC.

The chain carries TRBV6-5 and TRBJ1-2; 8 positions match TRBD1. V dropped 2 bases and J dropped 4; count of bases not matched to a gene: 6. The V gene's germline CDR1 is MNHEY and CDR2 SVGAGI. The CDR3 covers 15 residues. CDR3 coding DNA: TGTGCCAGCAGTTACGGACAGGGCCGAAGCTATGGCTACACCTTC. Amino acids: CASSYGQGRSYGYTF.

Ten or more counts support this clonotype. The rearrangement uses TRBV6-5 and TRBJ2-7, with TRBD2 matching 10 bases. The CDR3 is made up of 14 amino acids. V lost 9 bases and J lost 4; bases outside the gene matches: 9. The V gene's germline CDR1 is MNHEY and CDR2 SVGAGI. In DNA, the CDR3 is TGTGCCAGTAGGCCCACTAGCGGGACTTACGAGCAGTACTTC. As protein: CASRPTSGTYEQYF.